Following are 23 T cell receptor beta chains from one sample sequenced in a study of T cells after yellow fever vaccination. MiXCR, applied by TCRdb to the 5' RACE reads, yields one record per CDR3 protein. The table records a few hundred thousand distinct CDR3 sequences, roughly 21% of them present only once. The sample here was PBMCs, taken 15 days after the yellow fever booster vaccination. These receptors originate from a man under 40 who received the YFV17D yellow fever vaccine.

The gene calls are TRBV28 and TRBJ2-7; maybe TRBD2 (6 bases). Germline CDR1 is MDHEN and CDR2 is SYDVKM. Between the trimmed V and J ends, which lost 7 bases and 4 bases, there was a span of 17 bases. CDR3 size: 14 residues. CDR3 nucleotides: TGTGCCAGCAAGCTCGGGAGCCCCCTTTACGAGCAGTACTTC. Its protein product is CASKLGSPLYEQYF.

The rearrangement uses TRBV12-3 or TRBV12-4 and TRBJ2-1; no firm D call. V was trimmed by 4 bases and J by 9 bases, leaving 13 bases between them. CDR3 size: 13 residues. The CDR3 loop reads CASSWSALGEQFF. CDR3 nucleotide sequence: TGTGCCAGCAGTTGGAGCGCGCTGGGTGAGCAGTTCTTC.

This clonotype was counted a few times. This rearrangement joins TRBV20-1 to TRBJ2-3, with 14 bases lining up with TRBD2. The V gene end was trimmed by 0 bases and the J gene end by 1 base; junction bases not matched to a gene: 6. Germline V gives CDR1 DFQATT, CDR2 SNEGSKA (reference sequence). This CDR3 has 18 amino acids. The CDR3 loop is CSARDRGLAGAGTDTQYF. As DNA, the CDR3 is TGCAGTGCTAGAGATAGGGGACTAGCGGGAGCGGGCACAGATACGCAGTATTTT.

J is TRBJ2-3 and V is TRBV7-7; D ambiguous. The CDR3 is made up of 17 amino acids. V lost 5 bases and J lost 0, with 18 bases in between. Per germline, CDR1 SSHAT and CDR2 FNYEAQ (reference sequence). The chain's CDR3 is CASSALPPVTSTDTQYF. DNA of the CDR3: TGTGCCAGCAGCGCCCTCCCTCCTGTTACTAGCACAGATACGCAGTATTTT.

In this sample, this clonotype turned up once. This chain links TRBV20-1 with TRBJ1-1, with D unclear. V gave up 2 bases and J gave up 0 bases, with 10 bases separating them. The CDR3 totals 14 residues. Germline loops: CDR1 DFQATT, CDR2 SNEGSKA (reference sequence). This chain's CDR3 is CSARIGNLNTEAFF. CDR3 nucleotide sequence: TGCAGTGCTAGAATCGGGAATCTGAACACTGAAGCTTTCTTT.

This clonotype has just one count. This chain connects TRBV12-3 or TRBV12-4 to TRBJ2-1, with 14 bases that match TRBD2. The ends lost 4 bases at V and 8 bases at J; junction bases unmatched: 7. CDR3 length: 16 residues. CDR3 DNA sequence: TGTGCCAGCAGTTCTAGACTAGCGGGAGGGCCTCATGAGCAGTTCTTC. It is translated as CASSSRLAGGPHEQFF.

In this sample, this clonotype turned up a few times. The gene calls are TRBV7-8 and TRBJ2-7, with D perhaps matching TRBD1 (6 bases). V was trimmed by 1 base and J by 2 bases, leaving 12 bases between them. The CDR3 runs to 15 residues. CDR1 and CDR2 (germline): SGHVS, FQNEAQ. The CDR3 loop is CASSLDRGTPYEQYF. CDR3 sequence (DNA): TGTGCCAGCAGCTTAGATAGGGGGACGCCCTACGAGCAGTACTTC.

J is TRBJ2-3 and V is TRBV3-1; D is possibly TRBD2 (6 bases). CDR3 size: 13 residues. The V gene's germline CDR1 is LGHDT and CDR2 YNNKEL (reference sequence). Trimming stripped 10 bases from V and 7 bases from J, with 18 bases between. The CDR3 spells CAIALGGTNTQYF. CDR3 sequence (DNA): TGTGCCATAGCCCTCGGCGGGACGAATACGCAGTATTTT.

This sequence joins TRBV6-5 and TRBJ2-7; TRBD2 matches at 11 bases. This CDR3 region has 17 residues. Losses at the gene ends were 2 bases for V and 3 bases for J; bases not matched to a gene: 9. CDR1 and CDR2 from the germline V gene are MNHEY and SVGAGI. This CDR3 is CASSYRTSGSWGYEQYF. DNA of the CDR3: TGTGCCAGCAGTTACAGAACTAGCGGGAGTTGGGGCTACGAGCAGTACTTC.

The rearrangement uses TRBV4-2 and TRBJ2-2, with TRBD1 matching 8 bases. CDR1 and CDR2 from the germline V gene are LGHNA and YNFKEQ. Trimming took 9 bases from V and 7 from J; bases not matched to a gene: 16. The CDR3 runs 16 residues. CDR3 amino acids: CASTPRTGRGDGELFF. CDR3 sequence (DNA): TGTGCCAGTACTCCGAGGACAGGGAGAGGAGACGGGGAGCTGTTTTTT.

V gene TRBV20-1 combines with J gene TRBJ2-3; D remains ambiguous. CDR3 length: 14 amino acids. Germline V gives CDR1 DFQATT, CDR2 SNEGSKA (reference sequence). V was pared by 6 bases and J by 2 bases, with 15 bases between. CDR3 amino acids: CSAPEPRITDTQYF. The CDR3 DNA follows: TGCAGTGCCCCAGAGCCGCGGATCACAGATACGCAGTATTTT.

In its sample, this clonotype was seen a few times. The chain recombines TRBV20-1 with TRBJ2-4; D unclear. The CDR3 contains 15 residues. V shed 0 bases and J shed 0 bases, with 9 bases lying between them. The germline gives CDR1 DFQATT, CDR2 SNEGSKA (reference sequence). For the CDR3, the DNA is TGCAGTGCTAGAGATGCGAAACTAGCCAAAAACATTCAGTACTTC. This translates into CSARDAKLAKNIQYF.

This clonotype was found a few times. CDR3: CSATVPGGSYEQYF. The CDR3 bases are TGCAGTGCTACAGTCCCCGGGGGTTCCTACGAGCAGTACTTC. The chain carries TRBV20-1 and TRBJ2-7; tentative D call: TRBD2 (6 bases). V was clipped by 4 bases and J by 1 base, with 14 bases between them. The CDR3 covers 14 residues. CDR1 is DFQATT, CDR2 SNEGSKA, per germline (reference sequence).

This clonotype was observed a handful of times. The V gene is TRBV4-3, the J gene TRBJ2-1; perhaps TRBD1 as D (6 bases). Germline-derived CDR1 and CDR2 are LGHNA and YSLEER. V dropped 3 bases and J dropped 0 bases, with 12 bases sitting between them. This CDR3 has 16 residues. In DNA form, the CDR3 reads TGCGCCAGCAGCCATGAGACGGACAGCTCCTACAATGAGCAGTTCTTC. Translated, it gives CASSHETDSSYNEQFF.

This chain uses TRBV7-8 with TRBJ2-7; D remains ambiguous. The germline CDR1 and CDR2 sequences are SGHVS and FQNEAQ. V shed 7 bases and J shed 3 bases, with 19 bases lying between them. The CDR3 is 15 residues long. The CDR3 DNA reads TGTGCCAGCACCTCAGGACCTCTCAACAGCTACGAGCAGTACTTC. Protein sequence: CASTSGPLNSYEQYF.

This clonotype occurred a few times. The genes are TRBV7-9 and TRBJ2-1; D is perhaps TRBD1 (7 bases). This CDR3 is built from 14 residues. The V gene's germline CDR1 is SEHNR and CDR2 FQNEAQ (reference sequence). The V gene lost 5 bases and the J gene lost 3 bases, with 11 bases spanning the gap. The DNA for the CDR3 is TGTGCCAGCAGCACCCAGGGGGGCTACAATGAGCAGTTCTTC. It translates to CASSTQGGYNEQFF.

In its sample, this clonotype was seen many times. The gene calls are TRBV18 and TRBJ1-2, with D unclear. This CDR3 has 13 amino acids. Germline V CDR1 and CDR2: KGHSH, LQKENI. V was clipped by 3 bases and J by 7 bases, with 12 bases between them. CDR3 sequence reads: CASSPQSEFGYTF. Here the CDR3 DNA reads TGTGCCAGCTCACCTCAGAGTGAGTTTGGCTACACCTTC.

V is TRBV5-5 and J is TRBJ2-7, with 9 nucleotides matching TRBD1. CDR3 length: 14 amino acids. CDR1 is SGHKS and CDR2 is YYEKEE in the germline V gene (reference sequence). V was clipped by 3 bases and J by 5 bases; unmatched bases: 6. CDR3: CASSSDRGSNEQYF. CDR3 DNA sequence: TGTGCCAGCAGCTCCGACAGGGGGTCGAACGAGCAGTACTTC.

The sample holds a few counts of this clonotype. The CDR3 DNA reads TGTGCCAGCAGCCCCGGACTAGCGGGAGAGGTGGAGACCCAGTACTTC. It encodes CASSPGLAGEVETQYF. This chain connects TRBV7-3 to TRBJ2-5; 13 bases fit TRBD2. CDR3 size: 16 residues. From germline, CDR1 is SGHTA and CDR2 FQGTGA. J gave up 5 bases and V 5 bases, and 8 bases lay outside the gene matches.

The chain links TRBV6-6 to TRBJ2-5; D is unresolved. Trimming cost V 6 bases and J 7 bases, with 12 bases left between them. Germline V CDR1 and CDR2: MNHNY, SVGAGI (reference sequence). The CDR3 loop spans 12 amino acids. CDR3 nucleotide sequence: TGTGCCAGCAGGGGGAATTCCGGGACCCAGTACTTC. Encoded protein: CASRGNSGTQYF.

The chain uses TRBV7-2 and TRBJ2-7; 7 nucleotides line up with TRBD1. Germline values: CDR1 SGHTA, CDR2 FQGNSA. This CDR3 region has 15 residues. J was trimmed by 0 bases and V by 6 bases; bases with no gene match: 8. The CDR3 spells CASRVGQESSYEQYF. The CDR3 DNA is TGTGCCAGCAGAGTCGGACAGGAGAGCTCCTACGAGCAGTACTTC.

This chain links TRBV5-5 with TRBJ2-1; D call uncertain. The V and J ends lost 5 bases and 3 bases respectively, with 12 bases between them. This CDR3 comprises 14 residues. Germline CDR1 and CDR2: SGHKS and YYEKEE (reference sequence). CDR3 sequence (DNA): TGTGCCAGCAGTAAGACCCAACACTACAATGAGCAGTTCTTC. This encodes CASSKTQHYNEQFF. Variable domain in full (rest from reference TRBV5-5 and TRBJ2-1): DAGVTQSPTHLIKTRGQQVTLRCSPISGHKSVSWYQQVLGQGPQFIFQYYEKEERGRGNFPDRFSARQFPNYSSELNVNALLLGDSALYLCASSKTQHYNEQFFGPGTRLTVL.

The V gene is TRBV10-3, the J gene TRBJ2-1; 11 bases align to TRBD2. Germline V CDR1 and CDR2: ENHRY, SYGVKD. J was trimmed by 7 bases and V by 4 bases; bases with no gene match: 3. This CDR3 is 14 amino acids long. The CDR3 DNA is TGTGCCATCAGTGGCCCTAGCGGGAGGAATGAGCAGTTCTTC. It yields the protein CAISGPSGRNEQFF.